This record looks at one T cell receptor beta chain sequence and its context. Its antigen has not been determined. Base qualities are not at hand, and no much larger clone is one base apart. These data belong to a study of circulating and synovial CD4+ cells in juvenile arthritis (dated by TCRdb to the mid-2010s). About the investigation overall: Within each patient, the TCRbeta CDR3 repertoires of synovial CD4 T cells, bulk blood CD4 T cells and circulating HLA-DR+ CD4 T cells were compared. The goal of repertoire sequencing was to confirm that a circulating synovial-like CD4 T cell subset was enriched in synovial clonotypes. On the study overall, not on this receptor specifically: Traditional Vbeta family usage analysis did not detect the difference between circulating pathogenic-like lymphocytes and bulk blood T cells. Because overlap with synovium was found to increase with sequencing depth, the full repertoire overlap was likely underestimated by the measured shared-clonotype fractions. Because T cell genome counts differed by at least an order of magnitude between CPL and bulk blood CD4 samples, sample-size effects were addressed. Circulating pathogenic-like lymphocytes clustered together with synovial T cells, and compared with bulk blood, the circulating pathogenic-like lymphocytes shared a substantially higher fraction of CDR3 sequences with synovium. Lower diversity was observed in synovial and circulating pathogenic-like lymphocyte repertoires than in bulk blood CD4 repertoires, and some CPL samples were found to be as oligoclonal as synovium.

Donors of the sequenced samples were patients with active juvenile idiopathic arthritis. Cells were sorted immediately after thawing, with dead cells excluded using Live/Dead Fixable Near-IR Stain. The library was produced with the immunoSEQ multiplex PCR assay. TCRbeta CDR3 sequencing was carried out by an external provider as a commercial service. Processing in the source paper ran as follows. The analyses used productive nucleotide sequences together with amino acid sequences obtained by in silico translation. Diversity was quantified by Renyi entropy over a range of alpha values, with sample size equalised by taking the median of 200 repeated subsamples. Pairwise repertoire distance was calculated as one minus the Chao-modified Jaccard index, correcting for under-sampling, and used for clustering. Frequency-weighted overlap with synovial clonotypes was calculated across 200 sample sizes, using 200 draws without replacement for each, and the value reported was the one at the size of the smaller sample. Here the immuneACCESS table is served through TCRdb, limited to in-frame sequences with V and J called. Missing clones are a known gap in these copies; in checked studies unresolved V genes cover under half, and the rest lacks a known reason. From that table come the V and J calls and clone size; the DNA was used to work out D and trimming. Across this sample there are about 32,000 clones, with about 94% seen only once. The ten top clones hold 2.9% of the sample.

Here V drops 3 bases and J drops 7 bases, and the junction holds 5 bases not matched to any gene. CDR1 and CDR2 are read off the germline V gene (reference sequence) as MNHEY and SMNVEV. Inclusive of the bounding cysteine and phenylalanine, the CDR3 is 15 residues long. Here the CDR3 DNA is all that survives: 45 bases in frame from base 1. The chain employs TRBV27 and TRBJ2-2, and 10 junctional nucleotides match TRBD2. This clonotype was obtained from a human donor with juvenile idiopathic arthritis. Sequenced sample: CD4+ T cells from blood. This receptor has the CDR3 CASSFGSGRNGELFF. The DNA is as follows: TGTGCCAGCAGTTTTGGTAGCGGGAGGAACGGGGAGCTGTTTTTT.